The TCR beta chain described here comes from a study of a mutant IDH1 vaccine in newly diagnosed glioma. General study points: Seemingly, pseudoprogression had no relation to changes in the top peripheral T cell clonotypes.

Sequencing used immunoSEQ multiplex PCR; TCRdb keeps in-frame clones, though not all of them. The top ten clones hold about 2.4% of a sample with about 52,000 clones, roughly 91% of them seen once. Comments on this clone: Its target is not known.

Stated time point: week 11, during vaccination. The study gave 300 ug of mutant IDH1 20-mer peptide per vaccine dose, with topical imiquimod. Sequencing was performed on PBMCs, taken from a glioma patient whose treatment included an IDH1 peptide vaccine. The sequence was collected from a man aged 45-65 years with glioma.

CDR3 in DNA: TGTGCCAGCAGTGAAGATCGGGGATACAATCAGCCCCAGCATTTT. This sequence encodes CASSEDRGYNQPQHF. This chain links TRBV6-1 with TRBJ1-5; D unresolved. Germline CDR1 and CDR2: MNHNS and SASEGT. The CDR3 has 15 residues. The germline V and J ends were trimmed by 1 base and 3 bases, with 10 bases remaining between them.